This paragraph reports one T cell receptor (beta chain). Its cognate antigen has yet to be identified. It has no much larger one-base neighbor in the sample; base qualities were not kept. The data stem from a study of cytomegalovirus exposure and HLA in healthy donors (dated by TCRdb to the late 2010s). Concerning the study at large: According to an earlier analysis of a few hundred of the donors, 150 million to 200 million T cells yielded over 100 million unique TCR beta sequences and around 300 Gb of sequence data. Approximately 300 gigabases of sequencing data and around 90 million unique TCR sequences made up an early release that covered approximately 650 HLA-typed donors. Among the roughly 400 genotyped donors, approximately 81% belonged to the genetic ancestry cluster associated with self-reported Caucasian donors. The aim of the study was to test whether cataloging public T cell receptors could identify signatures of past pathogen exposure. Using immunosequencing, the study profiled T cell repertoires from fewer than 850 subjects and related those repertoires to cytomegalovirus serostatus. Besides the first cohort of around 670 subjects, a separate validation cohort made up of over 100 different subjects was used. To predict cytomegalovirus infection status, the study brought together high-throughput TCR immunosequencing, statistical association of individual TCRs with disease status, and machine learning. To study patterns of TCR occurrence, a later analysis re-analyzed previously published TCR beta repertoires from 550 to 800 donors and added high-resolution HLA genotyping. The later analysis used no new phenotypic data to find candidate immune exposures, relying instead on TCR beta sequences and their occurrence across donors. An earlier analysis of 587 of the donors applied high-throughput TCR beta sequencing to assess whether each TCR beta V gene segment acted as functional or pseudogenic. Alongside the repertoire data, information on donor age, sex, ethnicity and CMV serostatus was compiled. Genome-wide SNP genotypes for about 65% of the roughly 670 donors were used in a later genetic analysis, which treated that subset as a discovery cohort. All discovery cohort repertoires had been generated using a single sequencing platform. Class I and class II HLA loci were covered by the typing at four-digit resolution. Typing coverage varied by locus: roughly 620-630 donors for A, B, C, DRB1 and DQB1; more than 500 for DQA1; approximately 610 for DPA1; approximately 470 for DPB1. Because of strong linkage in the cohort, five DR-DQ haplotypes were treated as single units for association and clustering. Among roughly 400 genotyped donors of the cohort, an average of approximately 220,000 unique TCR beta nucleotide sequences was sequenced per donor, of which about 19% were non-productive.

Library preparation employed the immunoSEQ multiplex PCR assay. A mixture of 60 forward primers for TCR Vbeta segments and 13 reverse primers for TCR Jbeta segments was used in the multiplex PCR. A multiplex PCR assay on genomic DNA amplified the CDR3 region of rearranged TCR beta genes. On the Illumina HiSeq System, the amplified TCR beta libraries were sequenced as 87-base-pair reads. Per the original workflow: Across the 640 or so repertoires, a later analysis counted tens of millions of unique TCR beta chains, approximately 12 million of which were shared by at least two donors. A nearest-neighbor algorithm error-corrected the raw reads and collapsed the reads into unique sequences, merging closely related sequences to remove PCR and sequencing errors. V, D and J gene segments were assigned by aligning CDR3 sequences to IMGT reference sequences. For a sequence to be retained, at least a six-nucleotide match to both a V gene segment and a J gene segment was required. A rearrangement was called productive if the CDR3 had no stop codons and remained in frame with V and J, and every other rearrangement was called non-productive. CDR3 was defined by IMGT convention, running from the second conserved V-encoded cysteine to the conserved J-encoded phenylalanine. The earlier analysis of roughly 590 of the donors excluded any sequence lacking an unambiguous match to a single V gene segment. In an earlier analysis of about 590 of the donors, a V segment was called functional when productive rearrangements were above 56.7%, and segregating when the standard deviation between donors exceeded 5%. A statistical classification framework was built to diagnose cytomegalovirus status from the catalog of TCR beta chain sequences. V and J gene assignment, in a later analysis, came from comparing TCR nucleotide sequences with IMGT/GENE-DB human TR gene sequences. In a later analysis, CDR3 sequences and most-parsimonious VDJ recombination scenarios were assigned using the TCRdist pipeline. In a later analysis, every TCR beta chain was defined by the combination of its CDR3 amino acid sequence and its V-gene family, and reads without a unique V-gene family were dropped. A later analysis removed roughly 590 highly shared, low-generation-probability nucleotide sequences to deal with suspected cross-contamination and a sequencing artifact. For each public chain, a later analysis derived a clonal expansion index from normalized ranks of inferred template counts within each repertoire. In a later analysis, generation probabilities were computed with a VDJ recombination model fitted to out-of-frame rearrangements, and the resulting probabilities were checked against IGoR. A later analysis scored TCR-TCR, TCR-HLA and TCR-CMV co-occurrence with hypergeometric tests, applying a repertoire-size bias correction to TCR pairs. A later analysis estimated false discovery rates by permuting HLA or CMV assignments 20 times. In a later analysis, co-occurring TCRs were grouped using DBSCAN, and TCRdist sequence similarity was added for clustering within HLA-allele-positive subsets. Repertoires with fewer than 30,000 or more than 120,000 public chains, plus five repertoires with anomalous nucleotide sharing, were excluded from co-occurrence clustering. Here the immuneACCESS table is served through TCRdb, limited to in-frame sequences with V and J called. Missing clones are a known gap in these copies; in checked studies unresolved V genes cover under half, and the rest lacks a known reason. That table is the source of V, J and clone size, and D and trimming were worked out from the DNA. This sample gives 100,000 to 150,000 clones in total; just over 70% of them show up just once. Of the sample, over 2% is held by the ten largest clones.

The paper as a whole reports these results and caveats: It was suggested by the authors that the approach could potentially be generalized to other disease states and immunological phenotypes. In a later analysis, most CMV-associated TCR beta chains were found to appear HLA-restricted, with HLA associations seemingly driven largely by CMV exposure. Presence/absence analyses assumed roughly uniform sequencing depth across donors, an assumption that may not hold. Because counts were too low, some 16 rarely observed V segments, including chromosome 9 orphons, were excluded from the earlier analysis of some 590 of the donors. According to a later analysis, parvovirus B19, influenza, CMV and Epstein-Barr virus appeared linked to several top co-occurrence clusters. A further reported finding was that TCR beta sequences accurately predicted the HLA-A and HLA-B alleles for most subjects in the first cohort. At a false discovery rate of 0.05, a later analysis linked about 17,000 TCR beta sequences to specific HLA alleles. In an earlier analysis of some 540 of the donors, most TCR beta V segments appeared in productive rearrangements about 90% or about 30% of the time, broadly matching IMGT annotations. Correlated functional status among segregating V segments might reflect linkage disequilibrium, but an unknown experimental factor could not be ruled out. Immune exposure information for the cohort was limited to CMV serostatus. This cohort had only TCR beta chains sequenced, and the lack of alpha or paired-chain data limited which features could be detected. Because HLA typing was missing for some donors at each locus, association tests included only the typed subset. A later analysis found that HLA-associated TCR beta chains were more clonally expanded and had lower generation probabilities than equally common non-associated chains. When HLA alleles, especially DR and DQ, strongly co-occurred, attributing TCR associations to individual alleles was difficult. In a later genetic analysis, a missense DCLRE1C variant was associated with V-gene and J-gene trimming of TCR beta chains, and the association was replicated in an independent cohort. In a later genetic analysis, fewer N-insertions in productive TCRs were reported among donors in an Asian-associated ancestry cluster than the approximately 630-donor mean. In the study, about 150 TCR beta chains were listed as associated with cytomegalovirus. Three of the identified cytomegalovirus-associated TCR beta chains were confirmed in vitro to be specific for cytomegalovirus antigens. In a later analysis, TCR association rates were found to vary across HLA loci, with the most associated TCRs seen for DRB1 alleles and the fewest for HLA-C alleles. While some public TCRs were present in many individuals, most TCR sequences turned up only very rarely across donors. In both the original and validation cohorts, the classifier was reported to diagnose cytomegalovirus status with high specificity and sensitivity. A cluster of highly shared sequence variants was judged likely to be a technical artifact of the sequencing pipeline.

The cohort consisted of 600 to 700 healthy bone marrow donors. All cohort members were sampled while nominally healthy, although unrecorded immune exposures were likely present. The donor tested CMV seropositive, placing the donor among the roughly 300 seropositive members of the cohort. A peripheral blood sample was provided by each donor, and peripheral blood mononuclear cells were used for TCR beta sequencing. The Qiagen DNeasy Blood Extraction Kit was used to extract genomic DNA from the blood cell samples. The material sequenced was PBMCs. This TCR came from a woman aged 55-70 years in good health and CMV-seropositive.

The DNA reads TGCGCCAGCAGTGATTTTGGACTTAAGCAGTACTTC. Its coded protein is CASSDFGLKQYF. The chain is encoded by TRBV10-1 joined to TRBJ2-5; the best D guess is TRBD2, with 5 bases matching. There are 12 amino acids in the CDR3, from cysteine to phenylalanine inclusive. Only the CDR3 portion is preserved as DNA: 36 bases, with reading frame beginning at the first base. CDR1 and CDR2, looked up from the germline V gene (reference sequence), are WNHNN and SYGVQD. The trim is 3 bases for V and 11 bases for J, with a gap of 13 bases between the germline ends.